This TCR beta chain was obtained from a study of blood T cell repertoires in COVID-19. Study background: Acute-phase and convalescent COVID-19 samples originated in the United States, Italy and Spain.

Some clones are missing from TCRdb's copy, which holds only in-frame ones; the method was immunoSEQ multiplex PCR. This sample has about 83,000 clones; about 86% occur once, and the top ten carry about a fifth. A word on this clone: The sample contains more than one DNA sequence encoding this CDR3.

This CDR3 has 16 amino acids. Germline lookup yields CDR1 KGHDR and CDR2 SFDVKD. Trimming removed 4 bases from V and 7 bases from J; junction bases left unmatched: 7. The gene calls are TRBV24-1 and TRBJ2-1; 12 bases match TRBD2. The TCR comes from a woman aged 80 or over in a cohort sampled during active or convalescent COVID-19. What was sequenced was peripheral blood. CDR3: CATSDTRTSGINEQFF. The CDR3, as DNA: TGTGCCACCAGTGACACGAGGACTAGCGGGATTAATGAGCAGTTCTTC.